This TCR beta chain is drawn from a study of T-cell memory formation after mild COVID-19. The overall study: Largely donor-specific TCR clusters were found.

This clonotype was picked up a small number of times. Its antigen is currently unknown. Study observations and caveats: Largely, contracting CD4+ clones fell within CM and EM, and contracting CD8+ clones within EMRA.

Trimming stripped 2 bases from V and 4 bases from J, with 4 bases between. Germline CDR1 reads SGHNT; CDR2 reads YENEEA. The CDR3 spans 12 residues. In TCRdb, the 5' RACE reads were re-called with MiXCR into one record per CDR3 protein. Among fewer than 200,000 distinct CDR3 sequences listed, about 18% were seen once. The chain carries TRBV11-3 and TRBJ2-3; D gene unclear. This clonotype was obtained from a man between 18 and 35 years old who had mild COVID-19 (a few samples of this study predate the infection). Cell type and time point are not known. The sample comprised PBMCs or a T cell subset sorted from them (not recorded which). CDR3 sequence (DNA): TGTGCCAGCAGCTTATGGGCAGATACGCAGTATTTT. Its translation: CASSLWADTQYF.